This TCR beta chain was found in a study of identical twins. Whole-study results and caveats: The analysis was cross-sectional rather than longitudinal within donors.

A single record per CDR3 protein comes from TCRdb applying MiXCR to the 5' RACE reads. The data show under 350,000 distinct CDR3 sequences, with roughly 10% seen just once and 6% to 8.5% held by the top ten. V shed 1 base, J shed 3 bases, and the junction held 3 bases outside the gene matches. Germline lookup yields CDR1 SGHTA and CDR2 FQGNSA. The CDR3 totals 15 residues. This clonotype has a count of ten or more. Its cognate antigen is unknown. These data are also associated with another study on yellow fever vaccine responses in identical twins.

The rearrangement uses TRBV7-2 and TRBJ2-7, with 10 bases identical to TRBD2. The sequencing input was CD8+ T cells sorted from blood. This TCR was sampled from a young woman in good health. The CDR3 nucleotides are TGTGCCAGCAGCTTAGGTCCTAGCGGGAGCTACGAGCAGTACTTC. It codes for CASSLGPSGSYEQYF. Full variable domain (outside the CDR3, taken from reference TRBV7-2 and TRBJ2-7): GAGVSQSPSNKVTEKGKDVELRCDPISGHTALYWYRQSLGQGLEFLIYFQGNSAPDKSGLPSDRFSAERTGGSVSTLTIQRTQQEDSAVYLCASSLGPSGSYEQYFGPGTRLTVT.